This TCR beta chain derives from a study of cytomegalovirus exposure and HLA in healthy donors. General study findings and limits: Cytomegalovirus status was reportedly diagnosed by the classifier with high specificity and sensitivity. Confirmation in vitro established that a few CMV-associated chains were specific for CMV antigens. The study recorded 150 to 200 TCR beta chains that were cytomegalovirus-associated. Some public TCRs appeared in many individuals, while most sequences were rare.

The V gene lost 2 bases and the J gene lost 4 bases, with 12 bases spanning the gap. The germline CDR1 and CDR2 sequences are SGHRS and YFSETQ. The CDR3 runs 14 residues. A word on this clone: What it binds is unknown.

Clones were read by immunoSEQ multiplex PCR, and TCRdb kept only the in-frame ones, dropping some. The top ten clones hold about 20% of a sample with 150,000 to 170,000 clones, around 88% of them seen once. This chain links TRBV5-1 with TRBJ1-1; D may be TRBD1 (6 bases). The specimen was PBMCs. The clonotype originates from a man younger than 30 in good health and CMV-seropositive. The CDR3 DNA follows: TGCGCCAGCAGCTTAAGACAGGTCGGCACTGAAGCTTTCTTT. Protein product: CASSLRQVGTEAFF.